Following are 6 T cell receptor beta chains from one sample sequenced in a study of blood T cells in healthy people across ages. Next came a second PCR, run for about 7 to 12 cycles, which used a sample-barcoded 5' primer along with a J-beta primer mix. Via MiXCR, TCRdb re-called the 5' RACE reads, giving one row per CDR3 protein. This table holds 850,000 to 1,000,000 distinct CDR3 sequences, roughly half found once. Specimen: blood. The source is a woman aged 55 to 70 in good health.

This clonotype turned up a few times. V is TRBV7-2 and J is TRBJ2-7; D may match TRBD1 or TRBD2 (5 bases each). V was cut by 5 bases and J by 3 bases, with 20 bases left in between. The CDR3 loop spans 16 amino acids. Germline V gene data show CDR1 as SGHTA and CDR2 as FQGNSA. CDR3 in DNA: TGTGCCAGCAGCACTAAGGTTGCAGGGAGATACTACGAGCAGTACTTC. It encodes CASSTKVAGRYYEQYF. Full variable domain (missing parts from reference TRBV7-2 and TRBJ2-7): GAGVSQSPSNKVTEKGKDVELRCDPISGHTALYWYRQSLGQGLEFLIYFQGNSAPDKSGLPSDRFSAERTGGSVSTLTIQRTQQEDSAVYLCASSTKVAGRYYEQYFGPGTRLTVT.

The CDR3 reads CASSDPVVGLDTQYF. The CDR3 DNA sequence: TGCGCCAGCAGCGACCCGGTCGTTGGGCTAGATACGCAGTATTTT. The V call is TRBV5-1, the J call TRBJ2-3; no reliable D call. Trimming removed 4 bases from V and 5 bases from J, with 17 bases in between. Germline CDR1 reads SGHRS; CDR2 reads YFSETQ. The CDR3 is 15 amino acids.

A few counts support this clonotype. The rearrangement uses TRBV29-1 and TRBJ2-7, with 8 bases matching TRBD2. Trimming took 4 bases from V and 5 from J; bases not matched to a gene: 13. The CDR3 has 15 amino acids. In germline, CDR1 is SQVTM, CDR2 ANQGSEA. CDR3 sequence reads: CSVGGKAGVGNEQYF. Written as DNA, the CDR3 is TGCAGCGTTGGAGGTAAAGCGGGAGTGGGAAACGAGCAGTACTTC.

This clonotype was picked up a small number of times. This rearrangement joins TRBV21-1 to TRBJ2-2. TRBV21-1 is noted as a pseudogene. This CDR3 contains 15 residues. The chain's CDR3 is CASSPPTENTGELFF. CDR3 bases: TGTGCCAGCAGCCCGCCGACGGAAAACACCGGGGAGCTGTTTTTT.

This chain connects TRBV20-1 to TRBJ2-7; a possible D gene is TRBD1 (6 bases). Germline assignment: CDR1 DFQATT and CDR2 SNEGSKA (reference sequence). V was clipped by 0 bases and J by 0 bases, with 12 bases between them. The CDR3 is 15 amino acids. CDR3 DNA sequence: TGCAGTGCTAGAGACCCACAGGGACCCTCCTACGAGCAGTACTTC. This translates into CSARDPQGPSYEQYF.

This clonotype was detected once. The chain uses TRBV6-2 or TRBV6-3 and TRBJ2-5, with D uncertain. This CDR3 is 16 amino acids long. Germline V gives CDR1 MNHEY, CDR2 SVGEGT. Trimming left V 7 bases short and J 1 base short, with 19 bases between. The CDR3 bases are TGTGCCAGCACCTCCGTCCTAGTCAAACCCCAAGAGACCCAGTACTTC. Protein sequence: CASTSVLVKPQETQYF.